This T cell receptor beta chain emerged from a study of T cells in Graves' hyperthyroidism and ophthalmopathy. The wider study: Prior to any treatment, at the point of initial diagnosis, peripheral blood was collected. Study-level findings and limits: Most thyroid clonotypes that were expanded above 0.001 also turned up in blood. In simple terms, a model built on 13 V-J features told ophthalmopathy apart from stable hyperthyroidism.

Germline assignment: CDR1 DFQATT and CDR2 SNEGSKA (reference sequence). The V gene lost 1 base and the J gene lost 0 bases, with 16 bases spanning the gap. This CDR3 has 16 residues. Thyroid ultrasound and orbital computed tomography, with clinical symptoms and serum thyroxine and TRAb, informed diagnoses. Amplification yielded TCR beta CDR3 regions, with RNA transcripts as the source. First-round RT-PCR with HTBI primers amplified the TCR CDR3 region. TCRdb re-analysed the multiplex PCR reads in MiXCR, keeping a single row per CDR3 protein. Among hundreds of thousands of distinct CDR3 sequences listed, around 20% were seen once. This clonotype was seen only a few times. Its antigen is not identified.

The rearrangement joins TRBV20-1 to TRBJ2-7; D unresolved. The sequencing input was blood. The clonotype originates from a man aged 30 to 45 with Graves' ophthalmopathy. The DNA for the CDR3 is TGCAGTGCTAGAGGTCCCTCCCGGGTATCCTCCTACGAGCAGTACTTC. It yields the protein CSARGPSRVSSYEQYF.